This T cell receptor (beta chain) was sequenced for a study of blood T cell repertoires in COVID-19. Study at large: There were acute and convalescent COVID-19 samples, and they came from the United States, Italy and Spain. The analysed material was cDNA or gDNA that came from T cells, B-cell-depleted T cells, or PBMCs.

V lost 1 base and J 4 bases, leaving 7 bases between the germline ends. CDR1 is MGHRA, CDR2 YSYEKL, per germline. This CDR3 is 13 amino acids long. Per the study methods: How many nucleated cells were present was estimated from reference gene primer amplification. The protocol was immunoSEQ multiplex PCR, while the TCRdb copy is restricted to in-frame clones and leaves out a portion. V and J calls and clone size are copied from that table; D and trimming were computed from the DNA. There are some 15,000 clones in the sample; approximately 83% occur only once, and 24% lies in the top ten. The clonotype comes from a woman aged 60-75 years with acute or convalescent COVID-19. This sequence joins TRBV4-1 and TRBJ2-5; no reliable D call. The sequenced material came from peripheral blood. The CDR3 loop is CASSQGLGETQYF. For the CDR3, the DNA is TGCGCCAGCAGCCAAGGGCTAGGAGAGACCCAGTACTTC.